These T cell receptor beta chains were read from a single sample in a study of vaccination and CD4 T cells after COVID-19. These receptors' targets are unknown. Each CDR3 protein is one row after TCRdb ran MiXCR on the PCR reads. Among over 10,000 distinct CDR3 sequences listed, around 29% were seen once. Specimen: CD4+ T cells from blood, cultured in vitro, collected before SARS-CoV-2 vaccination. These receptors were collected from a human donor who received a COVID-19 vaccine. Each CDR3 is given with its conserved first and last residue. D genes are given only for firm matches. A clone size is listed for some rows: how often the clone was seen (once, few, many), or a class if it is expanded.

clone_size | j_call | v_call | d_call | cdr3_aa | cdr3_nt
medium-sized | TRBJ2-5 | TRBV12-3/TRBV12-4 | - | CASSRHLETQYF | TGTGCCAGCAGTCGACACCTAGAGACCCAGTACTTC
- | TRBJ1-1 | TRBV20-1 | TRBD1 | CSASQGMNTEAFF | TGCAGTGCGTCACAGGGGATGAACACTGAAGCTTTCTTT
- | TRBJ2-1 | TRBV6-5 | TRBD2 | CASSYSNSGTSGGEQFF | TGTGCCAGCAGTTACTCCAATTCGGGGACTAGCGGGGGTGAGCAGTTCTTC
few | TRBJ2-1 | TRBV7-9 | - | CASTDPTTNNEQFF | TGTGCCAGCACCGATCCGACGACTAACAATGAGCAGTTCTTC
- | TRBJ2-1 | TRBV20-1 | TRBD2 | CSAVSGGHNEQFF | TGCAGTGCTGTTAGCGGGGGGCATAATGAGCAGTTCTTC
- | TRBJ1-1 | TRBV7-8 | - | CASSLASQGNTEAFF | TGTGCCAGCAGCTTAGCCAGTCAGGGGAACACTGAAGCTTTCTTT
few | TRBJ2-5 | TRBV30 | TRBD1 | CAWRTGVQETQYF | TGTGCCTGGCGTACAGGGGTCCAAGAGACCCAGTACTTC
few | TRBJ2-7 | TRBV15 | TRBD1 | CATTSPGQGAYEQYF | TGTGCCACCACGAGCCCAGGACAGGGGGCCTACGAGCAGTACTTC
few | TRBJ1-2 | TRBV18 | - | CASSPLRGLLNYGYTF | TGTGCCAGCTCACCACTCCGGGGCCTCCTGAACTATGGCTACACCTTC
few | TRBJ1-5 | TRBV20-1 | TRBD1 | CSAGGQGNQPQHF | TGCAGTGCTGGAGGACAGGGGAACCAGCCCCAGCATTTT
few | TRBJ2-7 | TRBV5-1 | TRBD2 | CASSFLAGGPNEQYF | TGCGCCAGCAGCTTCCTAGCGGGGGGGCCGAACGAGCAGTACTTC
- | TRBJ2-3 | TRBV5-1 | - | CASSVSDTQYF | TGCGCCAGCAGCGTATCAGATACGCAGTATTTT
- | TRBJ1-1 | TRBV14 | TRBD1 | CASSQVKGGVLGTEAFF | TGTGCCAGCAGCCAAGTCAAAGGGGGCGTTTTGGGGACTGAAGCTTTCTTT
- | TRBJ2-7 | TRBV7-2 | TRBD2 | CASSLVGRGVYEQYF | TGTGCTAGCAGCTTAGTGGGGAGGGGAGTCTACGAGCAGTACTTC
few | TRBJ1-4 | TRBV4-1 | TRBD1 | CASSQVAGGDEKLFF | TGCGCCAGCAGCCAAGTAGCAGGGGGAGATGAAAAACTGTTTTTT
- | TRBJ1-6 | TRBV5-1 | - | CDSSVDSLDSPLHF | TGCGACAGCAGCGTGGACAGTTTGGACTCACCCCTCCACTTT
few | TRBJ1-6 | TRBV7-2 | - | CASSLGGTSDSPLHF | TGTGCCAGCAGCTTAGGAGGGACATCGGATTCACCCCTCCACTTT
- | TRBJ1-3 | TRBV12-5 | - | CASGLFGDTIYF | TGTGCTAGTGGTTTATTTGGGGACACCATATATTTT
- | TRBJ1-5 | TRBV6-2/TRBV6-3 | - | CASTWKGIRGNQPQHF | TGTGCCAGCACTTGGAAGGGCATCCGTGGCAATCAGCCCCAGCATTTT
- | TRBJ2-5 | TRBV10-3 | TRBD1 | CAIRPGQGFPRGETQYF | TGTGCCATCAGACCGGGACAGGGCTTTCCCCGGGGGGAGACCCAGTACTTC
medium-sized | TRBJ1-2 | TRBV6-5 | TRBD1 | CASSSTGDRGYTF | TGTGCCAGCAGTTCAACAGGGGACCGGGGCTACACCTTC
few | TRBJ2-3 | TRBV6-2/TRBV6-3 | TRBD2 | CASSPGTGGRLTDTQYF | TGTGCCAGCAGTCCCGGCACGGGGGGGCGCCTAACAGATACGCAGTATTTT
- | TRBJ2-5 | TRBV7-9 | - | CASSLYGAKTQYF | TGTGCCAGCAGCTTATACGGCGCGAAGACCCAGTACTTC
- | TRBJ1-6 | TRBV12-3/TRBV12-4 | TRBD1 | CASSLRGRNSPLHF | TGTGCCAGCAGTCTCAGGGGGCGGAATTCACCCCTCCACTTT
- | TRBJ2-1 | TRBV5-1 | TRBD2 | CASSLVASGSSYNEQFF | TGCGCCAGCAGCTTGGTGGCTAGCGGTAGCTCCTACAATGAGCAGTTCTTC
- | TRBJ2-3 | TRBV19 | - | CASSIRSRAPADTQYF | TGTGCCAGTAGTATACGATCAAGGGCACCGGCAGATACGCAGTATTTT